This T cell receptor (beta chain) was observed in a study of OX40 agonist ivuxolimab in advanced cancers. About the study: Participants, roughly 80% male, averaged roughly 59 years of age, ranging from roughly 20 to 79. Study observations and caveats: It was not determined which antigens were specifically recognized by the peripheral T cells that had undergone clonal expansion. Blood T cells, both CD4+ and CD8+, expanded clonally by week 6 at 0.1 to 3.0 mg/kg.

On cycle 4 day 1 and cycle 7 day 1, as well as at baseline, blood was sampled. As regards this clone: Its specificity is not known. The germline gene is not matched at one end of the junction; a read error may be the cause.

The CDR3 is 15 amino acids. The germline gives CDR1 SEHNR, CDR2 FQNEAQ (reference sequence). Only in-frame clones appear in the TCRdb table, and some are missing; sequencing was by immunoSEQ multiplex PCR. The sample contains tens of thousands of clones, around 88% of which appear only once. The sequence was obtained from an adult with an advanced solid tumor such as melanoma, head and neck, liver or kidney cancer. The genes are TRBV7-9 and TRBJ2-1, with 9 bases identical to TRBD2. The specimen comprised CD4+ or CD8+ T cells sorted from blood, sampled in a trial of the OX40 agonist ivuxolimab. The CDR3 here is CASSLGGRAYNEQFF. CDR3 coding DNA: TGTGCCAGCAGCTTGGGCGGGAGGGCCTATAATGAGCAGTTCTTC.